These 32 T cell receptor beta chains were all obtained from the same sample, sequenced in a study of T cells after yellow fever vaccination. TCRdb ran MiXCR on the 5' RACE reads and lists one entry per CDR3 protein. The table shows approximately 550,000 distinct CDR3 sequences, with about 19% occurring only once. The specimen was PBMCs, collected 15 days after the yellow fever booster vaccination. The source is a man aged 25-45 years who received the YFV17D yellow fever vaccine.

A few counts support this clonotype. The V call is TRBV10-3, the J call TRBJ2-5; no clear D gene. The ends were cut back, 2 bases at V and 4 bases at J, with 8 bases in the middle. The CDR3 extends over 13 amino acids. The V gene's germline CDR1 is ENHRY and CDR2 SYGVKD. This CDR3 reads CAISEGSPETQYF. CDR3 in DNA: TGTGCCATCAGTGAGGGGTCCCCAGAGACCCAGTACTTC.

This chain uses TRBV11-2 with TRBJ2-2; D is unclear. The CDR3 is made up of 13 amino acids. The V gene lost 0 bases and the J gene lost 7 bases, with 6 bases spanning the gap. Looked up from germline, CDR1 is SGHAT and CDR2 is FQNNGV. The CDR3 loop reads CASSLDSIGELFF. CDR3 bases: TGTGCCAGCAGCTTAGATTCAATCGGGGAGCTGTTTTTT.

V is TRBV19 and J is TRBJ2-3; TRBD2 agrees at 11 bases. Per germline, CDR1 LNHDA and CDR2 SQIVND (reference sequence). The CDR3 sequence is 14 residues long. The V segment lost 6 bases and the J segment 4 bases; nucleotides outside the gene matches: 3. Written as DNA, the CDR3 is TGTGCCAGTAGACAACTAGCGGGAGCAGATACGCAGTATTTT. Encoded protein: CASRQLAGADTQYF.

V and J are TRBV3-1 and TRBJ2-3; D not resolved. V lost 1 base to trimming and J lost 0 bases, with 17 bases between them. Looked up from germline, CDR1 is LGHDT and CDR2 is YNNKEL (reference sequence). The CDR3 consists of 18 residues. This CDR3 is CASSQASGIGASTDTQYF. The CDR3 bases are TGTGCCAGCAGCCAAGCTTCGGGCATAGGAGCTAGCACAGATACGCAGTATTTT.

The rearrangement uses TRBV20-1 and TRBJ2-3; TRBD2 agrees at 11 bases. V dropped 4 bases and J dropped 7; count of bases not matched to a gene: 10. The length of the CDR3 is 15 residues. The germline gives CDR1 DFQATT, CDR2 SNEGSKA (reference sequence). The CDR3 here is CSAIPLGLAVHTQYF. CDR3 DNA: TGCAGTGCTATTCCCCTGGGACTAGCGGTCCATACGCAGTATTTT.

The genes are TRBV7-2 and TRBJ1-5, with unresolved D. V was trimmed by 2 bases and J by 7 bases, leaving 6 bases between them. The CDR3 runs to 12 residues. Germline assignment: CDR1 SGHTA and CDR2 FQGNSA. The chain's CDR3 is CASSLLSQPQHF. CDR3 sequence (DNA): TGTGCCAGCAGCTTATTAAGCCAGCCCCAGCATTTT.

This clonotype has a handful of counts. This chain connects TRBV7-8 to TRBJ2-5; TRBD1 or TRBD2 may be the D gene (5 bases each). V shed 4 bases and J shed 2 bases, with 14 bases lying between them. This CDR3 has 15 amino acids. The germline V gene encodes CDR1 SGHVS and CDR2 FQNEAQ. The CDR3 nucleotides read TGTGCCAGCAGCTCACCGGGACGGGGACAAGAGACCCAGTACTTC. Protein: CASSSPGRGQETQYF.

The chain links TRBV20-1 to TRBJ2-3, with 9 bases identical to TRBD1. Germline loops: CDR1 DFQATT, CDR2 SNEGSKA (reference sequence). The CDR3 length is 15 residues. V lost 5 bases to trimming and J lost 5 bases; unmatched junction nucleotides: 11. DNA for the CDR3: TGCAGTGCTGTCCGCCGGGACAGGGCGGAAGATACGCAGTATTTT. Protein product: CSAVRRDRAEDTQYF.

The genes are TRBV7-6 and TRBJ2-1; 9 bases fit TRBD1. Germline V gene sequence: CDR1 SGHVS, CDR2 FNYEAQ. The trim removed 5 bases at V and 5 bases at J, leaving 10 bases unmatched. The CDR3 contains 16 residues. This chain's CDR3 is CASSHPGTGSDNEQFF. CDR3 nucleotides: TGTGCCAGCAGCCACCCCGGGACAGGGAGCGACAATGAGCAGTTCTTC. Using reference TRBV7-6 and TRBJ2-1 for the parts outside the CDR3, the full variable domain is GAGVSQSPRYKVTKRGQDVALRCDPISGHVSLYWYRQALGQGPEFLTYFNYEAQQDKSGLPNDRFSAERPEGSISTLTIQRTEQRDSAMYRCASSHPGTGSDNEQFFGPGTRLTVL.

This clonotype came up a few times. The gene calls are TRBV10-3 and TRBJ2-3; no definite D call. The CDR3 runs to 12 residues. CDR1 and CDR2 (germline): ENHRY, SYGVKD. Trimming stripped 3 bases from V and 2 bases from J, with 3 bases between. The CDR3 reads CAISDNTDTQYF. The CDR3 DNA follows: TGTGCCATCAGTGATAACACAGATACGCAGTATTTT.

The rearrangement links TRBV6-1 to TRBJ2-7; D is uncertain. Germline V lookup: CDR1 MNHNS, CDR2 SASEGT. V lost 6 bases to trimming and J lost 5 bases, with 14 bases between them. The CDR3 loop spans 13 amino acids. The CDR3 reads CASRTTFTNEQYF. The CDR3 DNA reads TGTGCCAGCAGGACGACTTTTACGAACGAGCAGTACTTC.

This clonotype turned up a few times. The chain combines TRBV12-3 or TRBV12-4 with TRBJ2-1; D remains ambiguous. V was cut by 2 bases and J by 7 bases, with 6 bases left in between. CDR3 length: 12 residues. The CDR3 loop is CASSLNWNEQFF. Written as DNA, the CDR3 is TGTGCCAGCAGTTTAAATTGGAATGAGCAGTTCTTC.

V is TRBV29-1 and J is TRBJ2-3, with D perhaps matching TRBD1 or TRBD2 (5 bases each). This CDR3 is built from 16 residues. The germline V gene encodes CDR1 SQVTM and CDR2 ANQGSEA. Deletions cut 5 bases from V and 2 bases from J, with 20 bases between. The CDR3 nucleotides read TGCAGCGTTTTCCTCAGGGACCCCTTTTCCACAGATACGCAGTATTTT. It encodes CSVFLRDPFSTDTQYF.

The CDR3 spells CASKRQAYNEQFF. The CDR3 DNA sequence: TGTGCCAGCAAAAGACAGGCATACAATGAGCAGTTCTTC. The chain has TRBV7-8 and TRBJ2-1; maybe TRBD1 (6 bases). From germline, CDR1 is SGHVS and CDR2 FQNEAQ. Deletions cut 7 bases from V and 4 bases from J, with 11 bases between. The CDR3 sequence is 13 residues long.

This clonotype has at least ten counts. This chain connects TRBV20-1 to TRBJ2-1; D remains ambiguous. Per germline, CDR1 DFQATT and CDR2 SNEGSKA (reference sequence). This CDR3 has 15 amino acids. The V end lost 3 bases, the J end lost 0 bases, and 12 bases lay between the germline ends. CDR3 residues: CSAREQAYSYNEQFF. The DNA for the CDR3 is TGCAGTGCTAGGGAGCAGGCGTACTCCTACAATGAGCAGTTCTTC.

In its sample, this clonotype was seen a few times. The chain links TRBV29-1 to TRBJ2-3; D is unresolved. V gave up 3 bases and J gave up 2 bases, with 12 bases separating them. The CDR3 runs to 14 residues. Germline-derived CDR1 and CDR2 are SQVTM and ANQGSEA. The CDR3 reads CSVDLSADTDTQYF. The CDR3 nucleotides are TGCAGCGTTGATCTATCCGCCGACACAGATACGCAGTATTTT.

This clonotype was picked up a small number of times. This sequence joins TRBV12-3 or TRBV12-4 and TRBJ2-1; unclear D gene. The ends were cut back, 7 bases at V and 13 bases at J, with 17 bases in the middle. The CDR3 is 12 residues long. The DNA for the CDR3 is TGTGCCAGCACTGACGGACCCCCCGTACAGTTCTTC. It codes for CASTDGPPVQFF.

The table lists this clonotype with a few counts. This chain joins TRBV11-1 and TRBJ1-1, with D unresolved. There are 12 residues in the CDR3. Germline assignment: CDR1 SGHAT and CDR2 FQDESV (reference sequence). V was trimmed by 5 bases and J by 7 bases, leaving 11 bases between them. The CDR3 sequence: CASSPRTDEAFF. CDR3 bases: TGTGCCAGCAGCCCTCGGACGGATGAAGCTTTCTTT.

This clonotype was counted a few times. This CDR3 fails to terminate in the conserved phenylalanine or tryptophan, so it likely reflects a read error. This chain links TRBV28 with TRBJ2-1; D ambiguous. Germline V lookup: CDR1 MDHEN, CDR2 SYDVKM. V was trimmed by 5 bases and J by 7 bases, leaving 15 bases between them. This CDR3 spans 14 amino acids. CDR3 sequence: CASSPRPGGNEQFS. CDR3 DNA sequence: TGTGCCAGCAGTCCTCGACCCGGTGGGAATGAGCAGTTCTCC.

The chain combines TRBV29-1 with TRBJ2-5; D remains unclear. Germline-derived CDR1 and CDR2 are SQVTM and ANQGSEA. The V and J ends lost 3 bases and 2 bases respectively, with 10 bases between them. The CDR3 is made up of 13 amino acids. The CDR3 reads CSVDAVMQETQYF. The CDR3 region has the DNA TGCAGCGTTGATGCAGTGATGCAAGAGACCCAGTACTTC.

This clonotype was seen a handful of times. The rearrangement joins TRBV12-3 or TRBV12-4 to TRBJ1-1; D ambiguous. The V and J ends lost 1 base and 4 bases respectively, with 10 bases between them. This CDR3 has 14 residues. CDR3 residues: CASSLEVGFTEAFF. The CDR3 DNA reads TGTGCCAGCAGTTTAGAAGTAGGGTTCACTGAAGCTTTCTTT.

This clonotype was counted between two and nine times. The chain combines TRBV29-1 with TRBJ2-2; 9 nucleotides align to TRBD1. The CDR3 is 13 residues long. V trimming: 4 bases; J trimming: 3 bases; junction bases outside the gene matches: 0. The V gene's germline CDR1 is SQVTM and CDR2 ANQGSEA. This CDR3 reads CSVGDRDTGELFF. The CDR3 DNA follows: TGCAGCGTTGGGGACAGGGACACCGGGGAGCTGTTTTTT.

V usage is TRBV7-9 and J usage is TRBJ2-1, with D possibly TRBD2 on 5 matching bases. This CDR3 region has 14 residues. The V end lost 9 bases, the J end lost 8 bases, and 20 bases lay between the germline ends. Looked up from germline, CDR1 is SEHNR and CDR2 is FQNEAQ (reference sequence). The CDR3 sequence is CARGWRVPRHEQFF. The CDR3 DNA is TGTGCCAGGGGGTGGCGGGTCCCGAGGCATGAGCAGTTCTTC.

The chain uses TRBV20-1 and TRBJ2-7; 11 nucleotides agree with TRBD2. Trimming removed 4 bases from V and 3 bases from J; junction bases left unmatched: 5. Germline values: CDR1 DFQATT, CDR2 SNEGSKA (reference sequence). This CDR3 spans 14 amino acids. In DNA, the CDR3 is TGCAGTGCTACGACTAGCGGGAAGATCTACGAGCAGTACTTC. Protein sequence: CSATTSGKIYEQYF.

This clonotype was detected only once. The chain joins TRBV29-1 to TRBJ2-3; D tentatively fits TRBD1 or TRBD2 (5 bases each). Germline-derived CDR1 and CDR2 are SQVTM and ANQGSEA. This CDR3 comprises 14 residues. Trimming took 0 bases from V and 1 from J, leaving 8 bases between them. This CDR3 is CSVEEVGGTDTQYF. CDR3 in DNA: TGCAGCGTTGAAGAAGTGGGGGGCACAGATACGCAGTATTTT.

The V gene is TRBV7-9, the J gene TRBJ2-7; 10 bases map to TRBD2. The germline gives CDR1 SEHNR, CDR2 FQNEAQ (reference sequence). The V gene end was trimmed by 5 bases and the J gene end by 4 bases; junction bases not matched to a gene: 5. This CDR3 region has 14 residues. The CDR3 nucleotides read TGTGCCAGCAGCCCGGGACTAGCGAGTTACGAGCAGTACTTC. Protein product: CASSPGLASYEQYF.

This clonotype has a handful of counts. This chain connects TRBV7-3 to TRBJ2-3; tentative D call: TRBD1 (6 bases). The V gene's germline CDR1 is SGHTA and CDR2 FQGTGA. V was clipped by 5 bases and J by 8 bases, with 14 bases between them. The CDR3 totals 13 residues. The CDR3 here is CASSPRTDATQYF. DNA of the CDR3: TGTGCCAGCAGCCCTCGGACAGACGCTACGCAGTATTTT. Full variable domain (missing parts from reference TRBV7-3 and TRBJ2-3): GAGVSQTPSNKVTEKGKYVELRCDPISGHTALYWYRQSLGQGPEFLIYFQGTGAADDSGLPNDRFFAVRPEGSVSTLKIQRTERGDSAVYLCASSPRTDATQYFGPGTRLTVL.

This clonotype was detected only a few times. The genes are TRBV4-3 and TRBJ2-7; 9 bases align to TRBD2. There are 16 residues in the CDR3. Trimming took 4 bases from V and 0 from J; bases not matched to a gene: 7. Germline V gene sequence: CDR1 LGHNA, CDR2 YSLEER. The chain's CDR3 is CASSPLAGESSYEQYF. The CDR3 DNA reads as TGCGCCAGCAGCCCGTTAGCGGGAGAGAGCTCCTACGAGCAGTACTTC.

This sequence joins TRBV12-3 or TRBV12-4 and TRBJ2-7, with D maybe TRBD2 (7 bases). The CDR3 loop spans 13 amino acids. V was pared by 6 bases and J by 9 bases, with 18 bases between. The CDR3 region has the DNA TGTGCCAGCAGCCTAGGGGGGGTCCGGGGGCAGTACTTC. This sequence encodes CASSLGGVRGQYF.

V and J are TRBV5-1 and TRBJ2-7; TRBD1 matches at 9 bases. Germline trimming cut 7 bases from V and 6 bases from J; bases unmatched to any gene: 8. Germline CDR1 is SGHRS and CDR2 is YFSETQ. The CDR3 runs to 13 residues. The CDR3 loop is CASAKDRGREQYF. DNA for the CDR3: TGCGCCAGCGCAAAGGACAGGGGACGCGAGCAGTACTTC.

The table lists this clonotype with many counts. This chain uses TRBV24-1 with TRBJ2-2, with a possible D match to TRBD2 (5 bases). This CDR3 region has 18 residues. Per the germline V gene, CDR1 is KGHDR and CDR2 is SFDVKD. Trimming removed 0 bases from V and 4 bases from J, with 17 bases in between. CDR3 coding DNA: TGTGCCACCAGTGATTTGAGGGAGAATTCTGTGGTCACCGGGGAGCTGTTTTTT. Protein: CATSDLRENSVVTGELFF.

The table lists this clonotype with a few counts. The genes are TRBV20-1 and TRBJ1-5, with unresolved D. The V end lost 6 bases, the J end lost 0 bases, and 21 bases lay between the germline ends. Germline CDR1 is DFQATT and CDR2 is SNEGSKA (reference sequence). This CDR3 has 17 amino acids. Here the CDR3 DNA reads TGCAGTGCCCAAAACCCTGGGAGGGCCGCTAGCAATCAGCCCCAGCATTTT. It translates to CSAQNPGRAASNQPQHF.